Listed here is a single TCR beta chain. This sample is drawn from a study of blood T cell repertoires in COVID-19. Study-wide background: Collection of acute and convalescent COVID-19 samples took place in the United States, Italy and Spain. Sources were T cells, B-cell-depleted T cells, or PBMCs; the material itself was cDNA or gDNA.

V lost 6 bases, J lost 2 bases, and 14 bases lay in between. CDR1 MNHEY and CDR2 SVGEGT come from the germline V gene. The CDR3 is made up of 14 amino acids. Methods used by the authors: Amplification of reference gene primers provided the estimated nucleated cell counts. Assay used: immunoSEQ multiplex PCR; TCRdb lists only in-frame clones, some missing. That table supplies the V and J calls and clone size; D and trimming were determined from the DNA. The sample records fewer than 250,000 clones, roughly 90% being singletons. This TCR was sampled from a man in his fifties or sixties who had recovered from COVID-19. The sample taken for sequencing was peripheral blood. The V call is TRBV6-2 or TRBV6-3, the J call TRBJ2-7; D might be TRBD2 (7 bases). The CDR3 DNA reads as TGTGCCAGCAGACCTCCCGGGGGGCCCTACGAGCAGTACTTC. This sequence encodes CASRPPGGPYEQYF.